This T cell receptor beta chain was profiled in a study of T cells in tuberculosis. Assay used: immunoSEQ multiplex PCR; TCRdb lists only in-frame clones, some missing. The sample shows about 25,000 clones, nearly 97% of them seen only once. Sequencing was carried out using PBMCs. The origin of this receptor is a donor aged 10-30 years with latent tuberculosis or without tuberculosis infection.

This chain's CDR3 is CASSLEGQGWAGRNTIYF. The CDR3 nucleotides read TGTGCCAGCAGCTTGGAAGGACAGGGTTGGGCGGGAAGAAACACCATATATTTT. The chain has TRBV11-2 and TRBJ1-3, with 8 bases aligning to TRBD1. Germline V lookup: CDR1 SGHAT, CDR2 FQNNGV. Germline trimming cut 3 bases from V and 5 bases from J; bases unmatched to any gene: 15. CDR3 size: 18 residues.